Following are 27 T cell receptor beta chains from one sample sequenced in a study of CD8 T cells in ankylosing spondylitis. Via MiXCR, TCRdb re-called the 5' RACE reads, giving one row per CDR3 protein. The sample yields more than 250,000 distinct CDR3 sequences, under 14% seen once. The sequencing sample was made of blood, either unsorted or a sorted T cell fraction (not recorded which). The receptors shown here come from a female donor with ankylosing spondylitis or in good health (not recorded which).

This clonotype was detected ten times or more. The chain combines TRBV2 with TRBJ2-1; D possibly corresponds to TRBD2 (6 bases). This CDR3 has 16 amino acids. The V end lost 5 bases, the J end lost 3 bases, and 17 bases lay between the germline ends. Germline V CDR1 and CDR2: SNHLY, FYNNEI. The CDR3 sequence: CASSYRLGSGYNEQFF. In nucleotides, the CDR3 is TGTGCCAGCAGTTACCGGTTGGGTAGCGGCTACAATGAGCAGTTCTTC.

Many counts were recorded for this clonotype. The chain has TRBV5-1 and TRBJ2-7, with 7 bases identical to TRBD1. Trimming took 4 bases from V and 4 from J; bases not matched to a gene: 8. The germline V gene has CDR1 SGHRS and CDR2 YFSETQ. There are 14 residues in the CDR3. CDR3 amino acids: CASSPVGTVYEQYF. The CDR3 region has the DNA TGCGCCAGCAGCCCGGTGGGGACAGTATACGAGCAGTACTTC.

Many counts were recorded for this clonotype. This chain connects TRBV20-1 to TRBJ2-5; D not resolved. The CDR3 contains 13 residues. Trimming pared 5 bases from V and 5 bases from J, leaving 15 bases between. Per germline, CDR1 DFQATT and CDR2 SNEGSKA (reference sequence). The chain's CDR3 is CSALYMSGETQYF. CDR3 DNA: TGCAGTGCTCTCTACATGTCGGGTGAGACCCAGTACTTC.

This clonotype was observed a few times. CDR3 region: CASSFPGLAGMPSTDTQYF. The DNA of the CDR3 is TGTGCCAGCAGCTTCCCAGGACTAGCGGGGATGCCTAGCACAGATACGCAGTATTTT. The chain combines TRBV11-1 with TRBJ2-3, with 12 bases that match TRBD2. CDR1 SGHAT and CDR2 FQDESV come from the germline V gene (reference sequence). J lost 0 bases, V lost 3 bases, and 10 bases had no gene match. There are 19 residues in the CDR3. The entire variable domain, with the rest obtained from reference TRBV11-1 and TRBJ2-3, is as follows: EAEVAQSPRYKITEKSQAVAFWCDPISGHATLYWYRQILGQGPELLVQFQDESVVDDSQLPKDRFSAERLKGVDSTLKIQPAELGDSAMYLCASSFPGLAGMPSTDTQYFGPGTRLTVL.

In its sample, this clonotype was seen many times. The chain combines TRBV6-2 or TRBV6-3 with TRBJ2-1; tentative D call: TRBD1 (6 bases). Trimming took 2 bases from V and 1 from J, leaving 18 bases between them. The V gene's germline CDR1 is MNHEY and CDR2 SVGEGT. The CDR3 covers 18 residues. The CDR3 protein is CASSYTPHRVHSYNEQFF. In DNA form, the CDR3 reads TGTGCCAGCAGTTACACCCCTCACAGGGTTCATTCCTACAATGAGCAGTTCTTC.

The table lists this clonotype with many counts. The V call is TRBV10-2, the J call TRBJ1-3, with unresolved D. The CDR3 spans 15 residues. CDR1 WSHSY and CDR2 SAAADI come from the germline V gene. The V end lost 3 bases, the J end lost 2 bases, and 11 bases lay between the germline ends. As DNA, the CDR3 is TGCGCCAGCAGTGAAAATCCCCCGACTGGAAACACCATATATTTT. The encoded protein is CASSENPPTGNTIYF.

This clonotype was seen many times. The V and J genes are TRBV18 and TRBJ1-1; D uncertain. The CDR3 runs 13 residues. Germline CDR1 is KGHSH and CDR2 is LQKENI. V lost 5 bases and J lost 1, with 8 bases in between. The CDR3: CASSSGPNTEAFF. The CDR3 bases are TGTGCCAGCTCATCTGGACCGAACACTGAAGCTTTCTTT.

This clonotype has a count of ten or more. The junction departs from the called germline gene at one end, perhaps through a read error. This chain joins TRBV5-5 and TRBJ2-1; the D gene is possibly TRBD1 (6 bases). This CDR3 region has 12 residues. Germline lookup yields CDR1 SGHKS and CDR2 YYEKEE (reference sequence). CDR3 sequence reads: CASSPPGQPNLF. CDR3 coding DNA: TGTGCCAGCAGCCCGCCGGGACAACCCAACCTCTTC.

The rearrangement joins TRBV5-4 to TRBJ2-3; no clear D gene. V lost 2 bases and J 4 bases, leaving 11 bases between the germline ends. The CDR3 runs 14 residues. From germline, CDR1 is SGHNT and CDR2 YYREEE (reference sequence). CDR3 nucleotides: TGTGCCAGCAGCTTAGGGCCGATCGCAGATACGCAGTATTTT. As protein: CASSLGPIADTQYF.

This clonotype was counted many times. The chain combines TRBV12-3 or TRBV12-4 with TRBJ2-2; perhaps TRBD2 as D (5 bases). The CDR3 has 13 amino acids. The V gene lost 6 bases and the J gene lost 6 bases, with 11 bases spanning the gap. CDR3: CASSLAWSGELFF. The DNA of the CDR3 is TGTGCCAGCAGCCTAGCTTGGTCCGGGGAGCTGTTTTTT.

This clonotype has more than one count but fewer than ten. The chain couples TRBV12-3 or TRBV12-4 to TRBJ2-6; D ambiguous. The V gene lost 3 bases and the J gene lost 0 bases, with 18 bases spanning the gap. This CDR3 contains 19 residues. CDR3 residues: CASSFRTVVTYSGANVLTF. CDR3 bases: TGTGCCAGCAGTTTCCGGACGGTCGTAACATACTCTGGGGCCAACGTCCTGACTTTC.

This clonotype was recorded at least ten times. The chain's CDR3 is CASSFGGPGELFF. The CDR3 coding sequence is TGTGCCAGCAGTTTCGGGGGGCCCGGGGAGCTGTTTTTT. The genes are TRBV12-3 or TRBV12-4 and TRBJ2-2; tentatively, D is TRBD2 (7 bases). The CDR3 length is 13 residues. The germline V and J ends were trimmed by 3 bases and 6 bases, with 8 bases remaining between them.

In its sample, this clonotype was seen a few times. The chain combines TRBV7-6 with TRBJ1-6; D not certain. Per the germline V gene, CDR1 is SGHVS and CDR2 is FNYEAQ. V shed 0 bases and J shed 4 bases, with 13 bases lying between them. The CDR3 covers 17 residues. The CDR3 DNA follows: TGTGCCAGCAGCTTAGCGCAGACACGAGATTATAATTCACCCCTCCACTTT. Its translation is CASSLAQTRDYNSPLHF.

This clonotype has only a few counts. The V and J genes are TRBV5-5 and TRBJ2-1; D is uncertain. Germline values: CDR1 SGHKS, CDR2 YYEKEE (reference sequence). V lost 3 bases to trimming and J lost 7 bases, with 11 bases between them. The CDR3 length is 13 residues. The CDR3 protein is CASSSPPVNEQFF. For the CDR3, the DNA is TGTGCCAGCAGCTCTCCCCCGGTGAATGAGCAGTTCTTC.

This clonotype was detected ten times or more. The chain carries TRBV12-5 and TRBJ2-7; tentative D call: TRBD2 (5 bases). The CDR3 is made up of 13 amino acids. V was trimmed by 0 bases and J by 6 bases, leaving 9 bases between them. CDR1 is LGHNT, CDR2 FRNRAP, per germline. This CDR3 is CASGLVRGGEQYF. Written as DNA, the CDR3 is TGTGCTAGTGGTTTGGTACGAGGAGGCGAGCAGTACTTC.

This clonotype came up many times. The rearrangement links TRBV27 to TRBJ2-2, with D tentatively TRBD1 or TRBD2 (5 bases each). Looked up from germline, CDR1 is MNHEY and CDR2 is SMNVEV (reference sequence). The CDR3 spans 13 residues. Trimming removed 4 bases from V and 4 bases from J, with 7 bases in between. The CDR3 DNA is TGTGCCAGCAGTTATGGGGGCACCGGGGAGCTGTTTTTT. Translation gives CASSYGGTGELFF.

The CDR3 coding sequence is TGTGCCAGCAGTGCTGGGACTAGCGGGGGGGCCTTGATTTACAATGAGCAGTTCTTC. Translated: CASSAGTSGGALIYNEQFF. The rearrangement uses TRBV12-3 or TRBV12-4 and TRBJ2-1, with 16 bases lining up with TRBD2. The CDR3 extends over 19 amino acids. The V gene end was trimmed by 5 bases and the J gene end by 4 bases; junction bases not matched to a gene: 11.

DNA for the CDR3: TGTGCCAGCTGTTCAGGGGGCCCGACGGGCGAGCAGTACTTC. Residues: CASCSGGPTGEQYF. This chain connects TRBV27 to TRBJ2-7; 8 positions match TRBD1. CDR1 is MNHEY and CDR2 is SMNVEV in the germline V gene (reference sequence). The V gene end was trimmed by 8 bases and the J gene end by 6 bases; junction bases not matched to a gene: 12. The CDR3 runs to 14 residues.

Details on this clonotype: This may arise from a read error, as a much more abundant clone is one base away. The chain recombines TRBV7-2 with TRBJ1-2; no firm D call. The germline V gene encodes CDR1 SGHTA and CDR2 FQGNSA. This CDR3 spans 11 amino acids. In DNA form, the CDR3 reads TGTGCCAACAGCCTCGGCGGGGGCTACACCTTC. Translated, it gives CANSLGGGYTF.

This clonotype was seen at least ten times. This sequence joins TRBV10-3 and TRBJ1-6, with no clear D. Trimming shortened V by 0 bases and J by 13 bases, and 10 bases separated the two germline ends. This CDR3 comprises 13 residues. Germline V gene lookup returns CDR1 ENHRY and CDR2 SYGVKD. This CDR3 is CAISESPTLPLHF. The CDR3 bases are TGTGCCATCAGTGAGTCGCCCACCCTGCCCCTCCACTTT.

This clonotype was seen repeatedly, ten times or more. The V gene is TRBV20-1, the J gene TRBJ1-5; no definite D call. Trimming removed 0 bases at V and 2 bases at J, with 11 bases between. Germline CDR1 DFQATT, CDR2 SNEGSKA (reference sequence). The CDR3 sequence is 15 residues long. The chain's CDR3 is CSAREGMGRNQPQHF. The CDR3 DNA sequence: TGCAGTGCTAGAGAAGGGATGGGTCGCAATCAGCCCCAGCATTTT.

The rearrangement links TRBV6-5 to TRBJ2-2; perhaps TRBD2 as D (5 bases). From germline, CDR1 is MNHEY and CDR2 SVGAGI. The CDR3 extends over 15 amino acids. Trimming removed 0 bases from V and 5 bases from J, with 10 bases in between. As DNA, the CDR3 is TGTGCCAGCAGTTACTCGCGGGCGCCGACCGGGGAGCTGTTTTTT. Its protein product is CASSYSRAPTGELFF.

This clonotype occurred a few times. The chain joins TRBV7-2 to TRBJ2-1, with 11 bases lining up with TRBD2. Germline V lookup: CDR1 SGHTA, CDR2 FQGNSA. The trim removed 5 bases at V and 0 bases at J, leaving 6 bases unmatched. CDR3 size: 17 residues. The CDR3: CASSQTSGVSSYNEQFF. In DNA form, the CDR3 reads TGTGCCAGCAGCCAGACTAGCGGGGTAAGCTCCTACAATGAGCAGTTCTTC.

The CDR3 bases are TGTGCCAGCAGCTTAGCTGGGGGCGAGGGTCAGCCCCAGCATTTT. It encodes CASSLAGGEGQPQHF. This chain joins TRBV7-8 and TRBJ1-5; TRBD1 is a possible D gene (6 bases). The CDR3 sequence is 15 residues long. Germline V CDR1 and CDR2: SGHVS, FQNEAQ. The ends were cut back, 0 bases at V and 6 bases at J, with 12 bases in the middle.

This clonotype was counted at least ten times. V is TRBV20-1 and J is TRBJ1-2, with D possibly TRBD1 on 5 matching bases. Germline CDR1 is DFQATT and CDR2 is SNEGSKA (reference sequence). The length of the CDR3 is 11 residues. V was shortened by 6 bases and J by 5 bases, with 10 bases between the two germline ends. The DNA for the CDR3 is TGCAGTGCAACCGGGACTTATGGCTACACCTTC. Protein sequence: CSATGTYGYTF.

At least ten counts were recorded for this clonotype. The CDR3 bases are TGTGCCAGCAGTTTATTACGACAGGGTTCCGGTGAGCAGTTCTTC. Encoded protein: CASSLLRQGSGEQFF. The rearrangement uses TRBV27 and TRBJ2-1, with 7 nucleotides matching TRBD1. With V trimmed by 1 base and J by 9 bases, 9 bases remained unmatched. CDR1 MNHEY and CDR2 SMNVEV come from the germline V gene (reference sequence). The CDR3 covers 15 residues.

This clonotype showed up many times. The rearrangement joins TRBV5-1 to TRBJ2-7, with D perhaps assigned TRBD1 or TRBD2 (5 bases each). The germline V gene encodes CDR1 SGHRS and CDR2 YFSETQ. The CDR3 has 14 residues. Trimming took 1 base from V and 4 from J, leaving 12 bases between them. The CDR3 region has the DNA TGCGCCAGCAGCTTGACCAGGGACCCATACGAGCAGTACTTC. Amino acids: CASSLTRDPYEQYF.